This entry lists 14 T cell receptor beta chains sequenced from one sample in a study of glioma-infiltrating T cells. Using RNA template, CDR3s of TCR alpha and beta were amplified with iRepertoire arm-PCR. TCRdb ran MiXCR on the multiplex PCR reads and lists one entry per CDR3 protein. The data contain approximately 100,000 distinct CDR3 sequences, 20% to 30% of them singletons. Sequenced: glioma tissue, nonneoplastic brain tissue, or PBMCs (not recorded which). These receptors originate from a human donor with low-grade glioma or glioblastoma, undergoing nonglioma brain surgery, or in good health (not recorded which).

Comments on this clonotype: Here the CDR3 omits its conserved ending phenylalanine or tryptophan, so a read error is the likely source. The chain carries TRBV7-2 and TRBJ2-5; D not certain. The CDR3 is made up of 13 amino acids. The V and J ends lost 1 base and 2 bases respectively, with 5 bases between them. Germline V lookup: CDR1 SGHTA, CDR2 FQGNSA. The CDR3: CASSLDRQETQYL. Written as DNA, the CDR3 is TGTGCCAGCAGCTTAGACAGACAAGAGACCCAGTACCTC.

A word on this clonotype: Sequence at one end of the junction differs from germline and may be a read error. The chain is built from TRBV28 and TRBJ1-3; 7 positions agree with TRBD1. This CDR3 has 16 amino acids. Germline lookup yields CDR1 MDHEN and CDR2 SYDVKM. The CDR3 coding sequence is TGTGCCAGCAGTTTCGGGACAGTGACCTCTGGAAACACAATATATTTT. It codes for CASSFGTVTSGNTIYF.

The sample holds a few counts of this clonotype. The chain combines TRBV12-3 or TRBV12-4 with TRBJ1-3, with D hard to call. V lost 7 bases to trimming and J lost 4 bases, with 8 bases between them. The CDR3 is made up of 12 amino acids. In DNA, the CDR3 is TGTGCCAGCAATGCAGTAGGAAACACCATATATTTT. Amino acid sequence: CASNAVGNTIYF.

The table lists this clonotype with many counts. The J gene is TRBJ2-5, the V gene TRBV20-1; a weak D match, TRBD2 (5 bases). Trimming removed 2 bases from V and 5 bases from J, with 12 bases in between. CDR1 is DFQATT, CDR2 SNEGSKA, per germline (reference sequence). This CDR3 has 13 residues. The CDR3 reads CSARSSGGETQYF. The DNA of the CDR3 is TGCAGTGCTAGAAGCAGCGGTGGCGAGACCCAGTACTTC.

The table lists this clonotype with many counts. The CDR3 DNA reads TGTGCCAGCAGTTACCGGGGACAGGAGTTCTACGAGCAGTACTTC. This translates into CASSYRGQEFYEQYF. The J gene is TRBJ2-7, the V gene TRBV6-5; TRBD1 agrees at 8 bases. This CDR3 spans 15 amino acids. J was trimmed by 3 bases and V by 2 bases; bases with no gene match: 6. Per germline, CDR1 MNHEY and CDR2 SVGAGI.

V usage is TRBV30 and J usage is TRBJ1-5; 7 nucleotides match TRBD1. J gave up 5 bases and V 1 base, and 2 bases lay outside the gene matches. The germline V gene encodes CDR1 GTSNPN and CDR2 SVGIG (reference sequence). This CDR3 contains 13 residues. CDR3 amino acids: CAWSDRGDQPQHF. CDR3 nucleotides: TGTGCCTGGAGTGACAGGGGAGATCAGCCCCAGCATTTT.

In its sample, this clonotype was seen many times. V usage is TRBV6-2 or TRBV6-3 and J usage is TRBJ2-2; D unclear. The CDR3 is 13 amino acids. The germline V gene has CDR1 MNHEY and CDR2 SVGEGT. Trimming stripped 2 bases from V and 7 bases from J, with 8 bases between. The CDR3 DNA reads as TGTGCCAGCAGTTACGAATTTTTCGGGGAGCTGTTTTTT. It yields the protein CASSYEFFGELFF.

This clonotype occurred many times. This rearrangement joins TRBV7-2 to TRBJ2-3, with a weak D call TRBD1 (8 bases). This CDR3 is built from 16 residues. Per the germline V gene, CDR1 is SGHTA and CDR2 is FQGNSA. V gave up 5 bases and J gave up 0 bases, with 15 bases separating them. The CDR3 reads CASSLQGGTSTDTQYF. The CDR3 nucleotides are TGTGCCAGCAGCCTACAGGGGGGGACTAGCACAGATACGCAGTATTTT.

This clonotype was seen repeatedly, ten times or more. The chain links TRBV20-1 to TRBJ2-7; maybe TRBD1 (5 bases). V lost 5 bases, J lost 3 bases, and 14 bases lay in between. Germline V gene lookup returns CDR1 DFQATT and CDR2 SNEGSKA (reference sequence). The CDR3 is 13 amino acids. The CDR3 loop reads CSAGTGENYEQYF. CDR3 nucleotide sequence: TGCAGTGCTGGCACAGGTGAAAACTACGAGCAGTACTTC.

This clonotype was seen at least ten times. The V and J genes are TRBV6-2 or TRBV6-3 and TRBJ1-5; 9 nucleotides align to TRBD1. This CDR3 comprises 16 residues. Germline V gives CDR1 MNHEY, CDR2 SVGEGT. Trimming took 6 bases from V and 2 from J; bases not matched to a gene: 8. The CDR3, as DNA: TGTGCCAGCAGCTATCGACAGGGGGATGGCAATCAGCCCCAGCATTTT. It is translated as CASSYRQGDGNQPQHF.

On this clonotype: A much larger clone differs from this one at a single base, so this may be a read error. V usage is TRBV18 and J usage is TRBJ2-3; TRBD2 matches 7 bases. Trimming at V came to 3 bases and at J to 10 bases, leaving 16 bases not matched to a gene. The CDR3 is 16 residues long. Germline loops: CDR1 KGHSH, CDR2 LQKENI. CDR3 in amino acids: CASSPGLKIHQDAQYF. In DNA form, the CDR3 reads TGTGCCAGCTCACCGGGACTAAAAATCCATCAGGATGCGCAGTATTTT.

This clonotype showed up many times. The chain carries TRBV20-1 and TRBJ1-1; TRBD1 aligns across 11 bases. This CDR3 has 14 amino acids. CDR1 and CDR2 from the germline V gene are DFQATT and SNEGSKA (reference sequence). Trimming took 8 bases from V and 4 from J; bases not matched to a gene: 9. In nucleotides, the CDR3 is TGCAGTTCCTCCCCCGGGACAGGGGGCACTGAAGCTTTCTTT. Translating gives CSSSPGTGGTEAFF.

This clonotype has ten or more counts. V and J are TRBV11-2 and TRBJ1-1; the D is unclear. CDR1 and CDR2 from the germline V gene are SGHAT and FQNNGV. The CDR3 extends over 15 amino acids. V dropped 2 bases and J dropped 1 base, with 11 bases sitting between them. The chain's CDR3 is CASSLRRTGNTEAFF. The DNA for the CDR3 is TGTGCCAGCAGCTTACGCCGGACGGGGAACACTGAAGCTTTCTTT.

To note about this clonotype: A much larger clone differs from this one at a single base, so this may be a read error. The rearrangement joins TRBV12-3 or TRBV12-4 to TRBJ1-5, with D tentatively TRBD1 (5 bases). The V end lost 4 bases, the J end lost 6 bases, and 16 bases lay between the germline ends. The CDR3 is 15 amino acids. CDR3 nucleotide sequence: TGTGCCAGCAGTTCCTGGGTCAGGGACCTTCAGCCCCAGCATTTT. This sequence encodes CASSSWVRDLQPQHF.